This TCR beta chain was found in a study of blood T cell repertoires in COVID-19. Across the study: Whether acute or convalescent, the COVID-19 samples came from the United States, Italy and Spain. In each case, the material was cDNA or gDNA derived from T cells, B-cell-depleted T cells, or PBMCs.

Original data processing: Amplification from reference gene primers served as the basis for estimated nucleated cell counts. Sequencing was performed with immunoSEQ multiplex PCR; in TCRdb, only in-frame clones are kept and a portion is missing. The DNA gave D and trimming, while V, J and clone size come from that table. The repertoire holds more than 110,000 clones, with approximately 85% as singletons. Losses at the gene ends were 4 bases for V and 2 bases for J; bases not matched to a gene: 11. Germline V CDR1 and CDR2: SGHVS, FNYEAQ. CDR3 length: 16 residues. The clonotype comes from a man aged 50-59 years with acute or convalescent COVID-19. The material sequenced was peripheral blood. The gene calls are TRBV7-6 and TRBJ2-7, with 7 bases aligning to TRBD1. The CDR3 region has the DNA TGTGCCAGCAGCTCAAGGCCCGGGACAGAAGCCTACGAGCAGTACTTC. This translates into CASSSRPGTEAYEQYF.